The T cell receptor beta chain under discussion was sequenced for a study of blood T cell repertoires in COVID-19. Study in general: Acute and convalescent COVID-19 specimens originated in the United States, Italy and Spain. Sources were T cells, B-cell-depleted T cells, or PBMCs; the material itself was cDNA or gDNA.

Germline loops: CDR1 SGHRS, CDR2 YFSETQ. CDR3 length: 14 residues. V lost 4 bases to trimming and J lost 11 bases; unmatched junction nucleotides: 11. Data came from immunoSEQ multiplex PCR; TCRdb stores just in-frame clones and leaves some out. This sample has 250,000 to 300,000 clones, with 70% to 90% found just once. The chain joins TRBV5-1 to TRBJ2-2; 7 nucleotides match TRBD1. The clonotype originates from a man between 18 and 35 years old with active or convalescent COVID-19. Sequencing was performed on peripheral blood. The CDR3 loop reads CASSLGTDPVELFF. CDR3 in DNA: TGCGCCAGCAGCCTCGGGACAGACCCGGTAGAGCTGTTTTTT.